This passage covers 8 T cell receptor beta chains from one sample sequenced in a study of T cell repertoires in cytomegalovirus infection. MiXCR was run by TCRdb on the reads, yielding one entry per CDR3 protein. The repertoire holds around 330,000 distinct CDR3 sequences, with 15% to 20% as singletons. What was sequenced was PBMCs. These receptors originate from a human donor in good health (CMV status not recorded). Some clones in this sample may be carry-over from other donors' samples.

This clonotype was counted only a few times. This chain connects TRBV20-1 to TRBJ2-5; maybe TRBD1 (6 bases). This CDR3 spans 14 amino acids. The V end was cut by 3 bases, the J end by 5 bases, with 16 bases between. CDR1 and CDR2 from the germline V gene are DFQATT and SNEGSKA (reference sequence). The DNA for the CDR3 is TGCAGTGCTAGGAGACCCGGGACAAAGGAGACCCAGTACTTC. It translates to CSARRPGTKETQYF.

For the CDR3, the DNA is TGTGCCAGCAGTTTAAGGGACAGGGCGTTTTGGAGCAATCAGCCCCAGCATTTT. It codes for CASSLRDRAFWSNQPQHF. The chain joins TRBV28 to TRBJ1-5, with 9 positions matching TRBD1. CDR3 length: 18 amino acids. V trimming: 2 bases; J trimming: 1 base; junction bases outside the gene matches: 9. Germline-derived CDR1 and CDR2 are MDHEN and SYDVKM. Supplemented by reference TRBV28 and TRBJ1-5, the full variable domain reads DVKVTQSSRYLVKRTGEKVFLECVQDMDHENMFWYRQDPGLGLRLIYFSYDVKMKEKGDIPEGYSVSREKKERFSLILESASTNQTSMYLCASSLRDRAFWSNQPQHFGDGTRLSIL.

This clonotype was seen only a few times. The rearrangement joins TRBV28 to TRBJ1-5, with 9 bases aligning to TRBD1. This CDR3 is built from 13 residues. V was clipped by 7 bases and J by 7 bases; unmatched bases: 5. CDR1 MDHEN and CDR2 SYDVKM come from the germline V gene. The CDR3 region has the DNA TGTGCCAGCATCTCACAGGGGGCGCAGCCCCAGCATTTT. It codes for CASISQGAQPQHF. The complete variable domain, with remaining parts taken from reference TRBV28 and TRBJ1-5, reads DVKVTQSSRYLVKRTGEKVFLECVQDMDHENMFWYRQDPGLGLRLIYFSYDVKMKEKGDIPEGYSVSREKKERFSLILESASTNQTSMYLCASISQGAQPQHFGDGTRLSIL.

This clonotype was seen many times. The chain links TRBV20-1 to TRBJ1-1; possibly TRBD1 for D (5 bases). V was trimmed by 4 bases and J by 4 bases, leaving 19 bases between them. The CDR3 is 15 residues long. Germline V gives CDR1 DFQATT, CDR2 SNEGSKA (reference sequence). CDR3 sequence (DNA): TGCAGTGCTACCCCTCCCTCGGGGCGGGTCACTGAAGCTTTCTTT. Translated: CSATPPSGRVTEAFF.

This clonotype was picked up many times. The chain has TRBV7-9 and TRBJ2-6; unclear D gene. Per the germline V gene, CDR1 is SEHNR and CDR2 is FQNEAQ (reference sequence). V shed 6 bases and J shed 3 bases, with 24 bases lying between them. CDR3 length: 19 residues. The CDR3 protein is CASRPSRSSKLGGANVLTF. As DNA, the CDR3 is TGTGCCAGCAGACCATCCCGGTCCTCTAAATTGGGTGGGGCCAACGTCCTGACTTTC.

This clonotype occurred a few times. The chain uses TRBV27 and TRBJ2-3; D could derive from TRBD1 or TRBD2 (5 bases each). Germline CDR1 MNHEY, CDR2 SMNVEV (reference sequence). The germline V and J ends were trimmed by 8 bases and 4 bases, with 16 bases remaining between them. The CDR3 has 14 residues. CDR3 amino acids: CASARRGPSDTQYF. Here the CDR3 DNA reads TGTGCCAGCGCCCGACGGGGCCCTTCAGATACGCAGTATTTT.

This clonotype was detected only a few times. The chain joins TRBV7-2 to TRBJ2-1, with 8 nucleotides matching TRBD1. Germline assignment: CDR1 SGHTA and CDR2 FQGNSA. J lost 7 bases, V lost 4 bases, and 6 bases had no gene match. This CDR3 has 14 residues. The CDR3 loop is CASSSRQGRNEQFF. In DNA, the CDR3 is TGTGCCAGCAGCTCTCGACAGGGGCGGAATGAGCAGTTCTTC.

The chain combines TRBV20-1 with TRBJ2-7; tentatively, D is TRBD2 (7 bases). Germline V gives CDR1 DFQATT, CDR2 SNEGSKA (reference sequence). V gave up 4 bases and J gave up 2 bases, with 9 bases separating them. The CDR3 contains 12 residues. The chain's CDR3 is CSAKGGAYEQYF. CDR3 coding DNA: TGCAGTGCTAAGGGGGGGGCCTACGAGCAGTACTTC.